The next 2 T cell receptor beta chains were all read from a single sample in a study of blood T cells in healthy people across ages. The second PCR ran roughly 6 to 11 cycles with a sample-barcoded 5' primer and J-beta primers. TCRdb analysed the 5' RACE reads with MiXCR anew, one entry per CDR3 protein. The sample records around 1,900,000 distinct CDR3 sequences, about two fifths being singletons. The sequencing sample was made of blood. Receptors originate from a human donor in good health.

A single count supports this clonotype. The chain links TRBV7-2 to TRBJ2-3; TRBD2 might be the D (6 bases). Trimming cost V 5 bases and J 2 bases, with 11 bases left between them. The CDR3 is 14 residues long. CDR1 and CDR2 (germline): SGHTA, FQGNSA. In DNA form, the CDR3 reads TGTGCCAGCAGCCCGGGGGTGCCCACAGATACGCAGTATTTT. Translation gives CASSPGVPTDTQYF.

As regards this clonotype: A much larger clone differs by one base, so this may be a read error. The chain employs TRBV7-2 and TRBJ1-4; a possible D gene is TRBD1 (5 bases). From germline, CDR1 is SGHTA and CDR2 FQGNSA. V was pared by 2 bases and J by 10 bases, with 8 bases between. The CDR3 extends over 12 amino acids. The chain's CDR3 is CASSLQGAKLFF. In nucleotides, the CDR3 is TGTGCCAGCAGCTTACAGGGTGCAAAACTGTTTTTT.